These 2 T cell receptor beta chains share one sample of origin, sequenced in a study of blood T cell repertoires in COVID-19. The method was immunoSEQ multiplex PCR; TCRdb's version includes in-frame clones alone and lacks a portion of them. The sample consists of about 260,000 clones, 90% of them appearing once. What was sequenced was peripheral blood. The receptors were sampled from a woman aged 40 to 55 with acute or convalescent COVID-19.

The chain has TRBV7-7 and TRBJ1-3; 8 bases match TRBD1. Germline CDR1 is SSHAT and CDR2 is FNYEAQ (reference sequence). Germline trimming cut 5 bases from V and 2 bases from J; bases unmatched to any gene: 5. The CDR3 covers 15 residues. This CDR3 reads CASSPGQAPGNTIYF. The CDR3 DNA sequence: TGTGCCAGCAGCCCGGGACAGGCCCCTGGAAACACCATATATTTT.

The chain links TRBV18 to TRBJ1-1, with no clear D. V dropped 6 bases and J dropped 3 bases, with 11 bases sitting between them. Per germline, CDR1 KGHSH and CDR2 LQKENI. The CDR3 spans 13 residues. The CDR3 coding sequence is TGTGCCAGCTCCCTTTCTCGGGACACTGAAGCTTTCTTT. Residues: CASSLSRDTEAFF.